What follows are 16 T cell receptor beta chains derived from one specimen sequenced in a study of regulatory T cells in long-lasting Graves disease. The sample's time point: newly diagnosed GD, antithyroid drugs for less than 3 months. Preparation of the TCR library used RNA extracted from PBMCs. The authors built TCR beta libraries using iRepertoire HTBI primers and Arm-PCR of CDR3 regions. One entry per CDR3 protein, called by TCRdb with MiXCR from the multiplex PCR reads. In the table there are 360,000 or so distinct CDR3 sequences, approximately 12% of which are singletons. The sample also formed part of further work on T cells in Graves' hyperthyroidism and ophthalmopathy.

This specimen was peripheral blood mononuclear cells (PBMCs), taken at new diagnosis, from a patient treated with antithyroid drugs. The receptors originated from a woman between 18 and 30 years old with Graves disease.

This clonotype was detected a few times. At one end the junction does not follow the germline gene, possibly because of a read error. V usage is TRBV6-2 or TRBV6-3 and J usage is TRBJ2-1; D call uncertain. The CDR3 length is 17 residues. Germline V CDR1 and CDR2: MNHEY, SVGEGT. The CDR3 reads CASSYPLPLRSYNEQLF. The DNA of the CDR3 is TGTGCCAGCAGTTACCCCCTTCCCCTCCGCTCCTACAATGAGCAGCTCTTC.

Written as DNA, the CDR3 is TGTGCCAGCGGTGGGAGTGCTTACACCGGGGAGCTGTTTTTT. Protein sequence: CASGGSAYTGELFF. This chain connects TRBV7-8 to TRBJ2-2; weak D call: TRBD2 (5 bases). The CDR3 covers 14 residues. V lost 8 bases and J lost 3, with 13 bases in between. Germline V CDR1 and CDR2: SGHVS, FQNEAQ.

This clonotype was counted at least ten times. The chain carries TRBV6-2 or TRBV6-3 and TRBJ2-2, with D possibly TRBD1 on 6 matching bases. Germline lookup yields CDR1 MNHEY and CDR2 SVGEGT. The CDR3 is 14 amino acids. V was clipped by 10 bases and J by 3 bases, with 15 bases between them. The CDR3 is CATTGQIYTGELFF. Here the CDR3 DNA reads TGTGCCACCACGGGACAAATCTACACCGGGGAGCTGTTTTTT.

This clonotype was seen at least ten times. The chain uses TRBV7-2 and TRBJ2-3, with a weak D call TRBD1 (6 bases). V was clipped by 1 base and J by 8 bases, with 25 bases between them. Germline CDR1 SGHTA, CDR2 FQGNSA. The CDR3 has 18 amino acids. DNA for the CDR3: TGTGCCAGCAGCTTAGAGCCCCCCAGGGGTTCGGTTGTAGGTACGCAGTATTTT. Protein product: CASSLEPPRGSVVGTQYF.

This clonotype was counted many times. V is TRBV7-2 and J is TRBJ1-2, with D maybe TRBD1 (5 bases). Between the trimmed V and J ends, which lost 2 bases and 0 bases, there was a span of 10 bases. This CDR3 region has 15 residues. The germline CDR1 and CDR2 sequences are SGHTA and FQGNSA. The DNA for the CDR3 is TGTGCCAGCAGCTTAAGGACAACCACTAACTATGGCTACACCTTC. Protein: CASSLRTTTNYGYTF.

Comment on this clonotype: A far larger clone lies a single base away; this is likely a read error. This chain joins TRBV9 and TRBJ2-7; either TRBD1 or TRBD2 may fit D (6 bases each). This CDR3 has 14 amino acids. Germline lookup yields CDR1 SGDLS and CDR2 YYNGEE. DNA of the CDR3: TGTGCCAGCAGCTTAGGGGGGAACTCCCACGAGCAGTACGTC. It codes for CASSLGGNSHEQYV.

V and J are TRBV29-1 and TRBJ1-1; 8 bases line up with TRBD1. Trimming removed 5 bases from V and 4 bases from J; junction bases left unmatched: 9. From germline, CDR1 is SQVTM and CDR2 ANQGSEA. The CDR3 is 14 residues long. The DNA of the CDR3 is TGCAGCGTTCGAGACAGGGGAAGGGGCACTGAAGCTTTCTTT. Translating it yields CSVRDRGRGTEAFF. The full variable domain, its missing parts supplied by reference TRBV29-1 and TRBJ1-1, is SAVISQKPSRDICQRGTSLTIQCQVDSQVTMMFWYRQQPGQSLTLIATANQGSEATYESGFVIDKFPISRPNLTFSTLTVSNMSPEDSSIYLCSVRDRGRGTEAFFGQGTRLTVV.

This clonotype appeared many times. The chain uses TRBV27 and TRBJ1-2; 7 bases map to TRBD1. This CDR3 has 13 amino acids. Germline V lookup: CDR1 MNHEY, CDR2 SMNVEV (reference sequence). The ends lost 5 bases at V and 8 bases at J; junction bases unmatched: 8. The CDR3 is CASSQGGRGGYTF. Written as DNA, the CDR3 is TGTGCCAGCAGTCAGGGGGGTAGAGGGGGCTACACCTTC.

The genes are TRBV4-2 and TRBJ1-2; possibly TRBD1 for D (5 bases). This CDR3 region has 15 residues. Germline assignment: CDR1 LGHNA and CDR2 YNFKEQ. Trimming removed 2 bases at V and 0 bases at J, with 10 bases between. CDR3 DNA sequence: TGTGCCAGCAGCCAACCCGGGACGGCTAACTATGGCTACACCTTC. It yields the protein CASSQPGTANYGYTF.

At least ten counts were recorded for this clonotype. V gene TRBV6-2 or TRBV6-3 combines with J gene TRBJ2-1, with 9 bases matching TRBD2. V gave up 5 bases and J gave up 6 bases; unmatched junction bases: 8. Germline loops: CDR1 MNHEY, CDR2 SVGEGT. The length of the CDR3 is 15 residues. This CDR3 reads CASSTPGLASNEQFF. The CDR3 DNA reads TGTGCCAGCAGTACCCCGGGACTAGCATCCAATGAGCAGTTCTTC.

In regard to this clonotype: A much larger clonotype is one base distant, so this may be a read error. The chain combines TRBV7-2 with TRBJ2-7; D remains unclear. CDR1 and CDR2 (germline): SGHTA, FQGNSA. The CDR3 contains 15 residues. In DNA, the CDR3 is TGTGTCAGCAGCTTAGAGGTCGCAGCCGCATACGAGCAGTACTTC. Its translation: CVSSLEVAAAYEQYF. The variable domain in full, with the rest retrieved from reference TRBV7-2 and TRBJ2-7, is GAGVSQSPSNKVTEKGKDVELRCDPISGHTALYWYRQSLGQGLEFLIYFQGNSAPDKSGLPSDRFSAERTGGSVSTLTIQRTQQEDSAVYLCVSSLEVAAAYEQYFGPGTRLTVT.

The chain links TRBV20-1 to TRBJ2-1; no reliable D call. Deletions cut 6 bases from V and 2 bases from J, with 11 bases between. The CDR3 length is 13 residues. Germline V gene lookup returns CDR1 DFQATT and CDR2 SNEGSKA (reference sequence). The CDR3 DNA reads as TGCAGTGCGGTCAAGCGTACCTACAATGAGCAGTTCTTC. This encodes CSAVKRTYNEQFF.

About this clonotype itself: A far larger clone is only one base removed, so a read error is likely. The rearrangement links TRBV6-5 to TRBJ2-7; D remains unclear. Germline CDR1 MNHEY, CDR2 SVGAGI. Trimming pared 4 bases from V and 3 bases from J, leaving 4 bases between. The CDR3 has 11 residues. This CDR3 reads CASSLYYEQYV. As DNA, the CDR3 is TGTGCCAGCAGTTTGTACTACGAGCAGTACGTC.

In this sample, this clonotype turned up a few times. The rearrangement links TRBV4-3 to TRBJ1-2; D not certain. This CDR3 is 13 amino acids long. V was pared by 3 bases and J by 8 bases, with 13 bases between. Looked up from germline, CDR1 is LGHNA and CDR2 is YSLEER. This CDR3 reads CASSHLWSAGYTF. Written as DNA, the CDR3 is TGCGCCAGCAGCCATCTGTGGAGCGCAGGCTACACCTTC.

This clonotype was seen only a few times. This chain connects TRBV5-6 to TRBJ1-4; D might be TRBD1 (5 bases). Germline CDR1 SGHDT, CDR2 YYEEEE. The CDR3 has 16 residues. With 0 bases removed from V and 0 bases from J, the gap between germline ends came to 9 bases. The CDR3 sequence: CASSLEQGATNEKLFF. The CDR3 coding sequence is TGTGCCAGCAGCTTGGAGCAGGGCGCAACTAATGAAAAACTGTTTTTT. Complete variable domain (other parts from reference TRBV5-6 and TRBJ1-4): DAGVTQSPTHLIKTRGQQVTLRCSPKSGHDTVSWYQQALGQGPQFIFQYYEEEERQRGNFPDRFSGHQFPNYSSELNVNALLLGDSALYLCASSLEQGATNEKLFFGSGTQLSVL.

Many counts were recorded for this clonotype. The chain employs TRBV6-2 or TRBV6-3 and TRBJ2-7, with a tentative D call TRBD1 (7 bases). The CDR3 is 14 residues long. CDR1 is MNHEY and CDR2 is SVGEGT in the germline V gene. Trimming took 2 bases from V and 2 from J, leaving 10 bases between them. The CDR3 DNA sequence: TGTGCCAGCAGTTACGCGGGACAGCCCTACGAGCAGTACGTC. Its translation: CASSYAGQPYEQYV.